These T cell receptor beta chains were read from a single sample in a study of cytomegalovirus exposure and HLA in healthy donors. The repertoire was sequenced with immunoSEQ multiplex PCR; TCRdb's copy has only in-frame clones and lacks some. Among some 150,000 clones listed, roughly four fifths were seen once. Specimen: PBMCs. The receptors were gathered from a female donor in good health and CMV-seronegative. The CDR3 runs from the conserved cysteine through the conserved F or W. Each record gives: V gene, CDR3 length, D gene, J gene, clone size, CDR3 protein, CDR3 DNA. D genes are given only for firm matches. Size tells how often a clone was seen (once, few, many) or the class of an expanded clone, and some rows leave it out.

V gene: TRBV14; CDR3 length: 16; D gene: TRBD1; J gene: TRBJ1-1; clone size: NA; CDR3 protein: CASSHDRQGARTEAFF; CDR3 DNA: TGTGCCAGCAGCCATGACCGCCAGGGGGCGCGTACTGAAGCTTTCTTT
V gene: TRBV7-9; CDR3 length: 17; D gene: TRBD2; J gene: TRBJ2-1; clone size: NA; CDR3 protein: CASSLTSGIGSYNEQFF; CDR3 DNA: TGTGCCAGCAGCTTAACTAGCGGGATCGGGTCCTACAATGAGCAGTTCTTC
V gene: TRBV5-1; CDR3 length: 16; D gene: TRBD2; J gene: TRBJ2-1; clone size: NA; CDR3 protein: CASTPGEGGPRNEQFF; CDR3 DNA: TGCGCCAGCACTCCGGGGGAGGGAGGGCCGAGGAATGAGCAGTTCTTC
V gene: TRBV19; CDR3 length: 13; D gene: TRBD1; J gene: TRBJ1-1; clone size: NA; CDR3 protein: CASSIDRGPEAFF; CDR3 DNA: TGTGCCAGTAGTATCGACAGGGGCCCTGAAGCTTTCTTT
V gene: TRBV27; CDR3 length: 16; D gene: TRBD1; J gene: TRBJ2-6; clone size: NA; CDR3 protein: CASRLTGGSGANVLTF; CDR3 DNA: TGTGCCAGCAGGTTGACAGGGGGCTCTGGGGCCAACGTCCTGACTTTC
V gene: TRBV5-1; CDR3 length: 14; D gene: NA; J gene: TRBJ1-1; clone size: few; CDR3 protein: CASSLALLNTEAFF; CDR3 DNA: TGCGCCAGCAGCTTGGCTCTACTGAACACTGAAGCTTTCTTT
V gene: TRBV10-3; CDR3 length: 17; D gene: TRBD2; J gene: TRBJ2-1; clone size: NA; CDR3 protein: CAIRSGGGGSAYNEQFF; CDR3 DNA: TGTGCCATCAGGTCGGGGGGGGGTGGGAGTGCCTACAATGAGCAGTTCTTC
V gene: TRBV7-9; CDR3 length: 16; D gene: TRBD2; J gene: TRBJ2-3; clone size: NA; CDR3 protein: CASRDGAGGPSDTQYF; CDR3 DNA: TGTGCCAGCAGGGATGGGGCGGGGGGACCCTCAGATACGCAGTATTTT
V gene: TRBV11-2; CDR3 length: 17; D gene: NA; J gene: TRBJ1-3; clone size: NA; CDR3 protein: CASSSLLGQRSGNTIYF; CDR3 DNA: TGTGCCAGCAGCTCACTACTTGGACAACGCTCTGGAAACACCATATATTTT
V gene: TRBV30; CDR3 length: 12; D gene: NA; J gene: TRBJ1-2; clone size: NA; CDR3 protein: CAWSRWGGGDTF; CDR3 DNA: TGTGCCTGGAGTAGATGGGGGGGCGGAGATACCTTC
V gene: TRBV5-1; CDR3 length: 16; D gene: TRBD2; J gene: TRBJ2-5; clone size: once; CDR3 protein: CASSLGPSGKQETQYF; CDR3 DNA: TGCGCCAGCAGCTTGGGGCCTAGCGGGAAACAAGAGACCCAGTACTTC
V gene: TRBV21-1; CDR3 length: 18; D gene: NA; J gene: TRBJ1-1; clone size: NA; CDR3 protein: CAMQCGGRDRRMNTEAFF; CDR3 DNA: TGTGCCATGCAGTGCGGCGGACGGGACAGGAGAATGAACACTGAAGCTTTCTTT
V gene: TRBV5-6; CDR3 length: 13; D gene: NA; J gene: TRBJ2-2; clone size: NA; CDR3 protein: CASSPTGIGELFF; CDR3 DNA: TGTGCCAGCAGCCCAACGGGTATCGGGGAGCTGTTTTTT
V gene: TRBV7-3; CDR3 length: 13; D gene: NA; J gene: TRBJ2-5; clone size: NA; CDR3 protein: CASSLSHEETQYF; CDR3 DNA: TGTGCCAGCAGCTTATCACATGAAGAGACCCAGTACTTC
V gene: TRBV9; CDR3 length: 15; D gene: NA; J gene: TRBJ1-2; clone size: NA; CDR3 protein: CASSPNQGQDYGYTF; CDR3 DNA: TGTGCCAGCAGCCCCAACCAGGGGCAGGACTATGGCTACACCTTC
V gene: TRBV10-2; CDR3 length: 17; D gene: NA; J gene: TRBJ1-6; clone size: NA; CDR3 protein: CASSESGVGASGSPLHF; CDR3 DNA: TGCGCCAGCAGTGAGTCCGGTGTTGGCGCATCGGGGTCACCCCTCCACTTT
V gene: TRBV7-6; CDR3 length: 16; D gene: NA; J gene: TRBJ2-3; clone size: NA; CDR3 protein: CASSLGGIGKIDTQYF; CDR3 DNA: TGTGCCAGCAGCTTAGGCGGGATAGGGAAGATTGATACGCAGTATTTT
V gene: TRBV5-1; CDR3 length: 13; D gene: NA; J gene: TRBJ2-5; clone size: NA; CDR3 protein: CASSSQGRETQYF; CDR3 DNA: TGCGCCAGCAGCTCGCAGGGGAGAGAGACCCAGTACTTC
V gene: TRBV6-5; CDR3 length: 14; D gene: NA; J gene: TRBJ1-5; clone size: NA; CDR3 protein: CASSPSTVGQPQHF; CDR3 DNA: TGTGCCAGCAGTCCCTCGACAGTCGGGCAGCCCCAGCATTTT
V gene: TRBV6-1; CDR3 length: 12; D gene: NA; J gene: TRBJ2-7; clone size: NA; CDR3 protein: CASEYSSYEQYF; CDR3 DNA: TGTGCCAGCGAATACAGCTCCTACGAGCAGTACTTC
V gene: TRBV9; CDR3 length: 14; D gene: NA; J gene: TRBJ2-7; clone size: once; CDR3 protein: CASSDDYFSAEQYF; CDR3 DNA: TGTGCCAGCAGCGACGACTATTTTAGCGCCGAGCAGTACTTC
V gene: TRBV7-8; CDR3 length: 15; D gene: TRBD1; J gene: TRBJ1-6; clone size: NA; CDR3 protein: CASSLAGQGRSPLHF; CDR3 DNA: TGTGCCAGCAGCTTAGCGGGACAGGGTCGATCACCCCTCCACTTT
V gene: TRBV7-2; CDR3 length: 16; D gene: NA; J gene: TRBJ2-2; clone size: few; CDR3 protein: CASTSPPGENTGELFF; CDR3 DNA: TGTGCCAGCACCTCCCCCCCCGGGGAGAACACCGGGGAGCTGTTTTTT
V gene: TRBV6-5; CDR3 length: 16; D gene: TRBD1; J gene: TRBJ2-7; clone size: NA; CDR3 protein: CASSYSLRQGGPEQYF; CDR3 DNA: TGTGCCAGCAGTTACTCCTTGAGACAGGGGGGCCCCGAGCAGTACTTC
V gene: TRBV29-1; CDR3 length: 12; D gene: NA; J gene: TRBJ2-7; clone size: NA; CDR3 protein: CSVEGASYEQYF; CDR3 DNA: TGCAGCGTTGAAGGGGCCTCCTACGAGCAGTACTTC
V gene: TRBV11-3; CDR3 length: 16; D gene: NA; J gene: TRBJ2-1; clone size: NA; CDR3 protein: CASSLAGLLQYNEQFF; CDR3 DNA: TGTGCCAGCAGCTTGGCGGGCCTCCTTCAATACAATGAGCAGTTCTTC
V gene: TRBV9; CDR3 length: 16; D gene: TRBD1; J gene: TRBJ2-5; clone size: NA; CDR3 protein: CASSVGGTGPGETQYF; CDR3 DNA: TGTGCCAGCAGCGTAGGGGGGACAGGACCAGGGGAGACCCAGTACTTC
V gene: TRBV11-2; CDR3 length: 18; D gene: TRBD1; J gene: TRBJ1-5; clone size: NA; CDR3 protein: CASSQTRGTGLSNQPQHF; CDR3 DNA: TGTGCCAGCAGCCAGACCCGCGGGACAGGACTTAGCAATCAGCCCCAGCATTTT
V gene: TRBV18; CDR3 length: 14; D gene: TRBD1; J gene: TRBJ2-7; clone size: NA; CDR3 protein: CASSPSEGAREQYF; CDR3 DNA: TGTGCCAGCTCACCATCCGAGGGGGCTCGGGAGCAGTACTTC
V gene: TRBV27; CDR3 length: 14; D gene: TRBD2; J gene: TRBJ2-3; clone size: NA; CDR3 protein: CASSLFAGTSEALF; CDR3 DNA: TGTGCCAGCAGTTTATTCGCCGGCACTAGCGAGGCCCTTTTT
V gene: TRBV19; CDR3 length: 11; D gene: NA; J gene: TRBJ2-5; clone size: NA; CDR3 protein: CASKTAKTQYF; CDR3 DNA: TGTGCCAGTAAGACAGCTAAGACCCAGTACTTC
V gene: TRBV21-1; CDR3 length: 18; D gene: NA; J gene: TRBJ1-5; clone size: NA; CDR3 protein: CASSKKRGDRRSNQPQHF; CDR3 DNA: TGTGCCAGCAGCAAAAAGAGGGGGGACAGGAGAAGCAATCAGCCCCAGCATTTT
V gene: TRBV18; CDR3 length: 15; D gene: NA; J gene: TRBJ1-5; clone size: NA; CDR3 protein: CASSPALEGNQPQHF; CDR3 DNA: TGTGCCAGCTCACCAGCCTTAGAAGGCAATCAGCCCCAGCATTTT
V gene: TRBV7-4; CDR3 length: 16; D gene: NA; J gene: TRBJ1-3; clone size: NA; CDR3 protein: CASSLDRRLSGNTIYF; CDR3 DNA: TGTGCCAGCAGCTTAGACCGCAGACTCTCTGGAAACACCATATATTTT
V gene: TRBV28; CDR3 length: 16; D gene: TRBD1; J gene: TRBJ1-1; clone size: NA; CDR3 protein: CASSLDPRTGLAEAFF; CDR3 DNA: TGTGCCAGCAGTTTAGACCCCCGGACAGGGCTCGCTGAAGCTTTCTTT
V gene: TRBV7-2; CDR3 length: 15; D gene: NA; J gene: TRBJ1-4; clone size: NA; CDR3 protein: CASSPPGFSNEKLFF; CDR3 DNA: TGTGCCAGCAGCCCCCCGGGGTTTAGCAATGAAAAACTGTTTTTT
V gene: TRBV6-5; CDR3 length: 15; D gene: NA; J gene: TRBJ1-1; clone size: few; CDR3 protein: CASSRVRLVGTEAFF; CDR3 DNA: TGTGCCAGCAGCAGGGTCAGGTTGGTTGGCACTGAAGCTTTCTTT
V gene: TRBV7-2; CDR3 length: 14; D gene: TRBD1; J gene: TRBJ1-2; clone size: NA; CDR3 protein: CASSRNRGNYGYTF; CDR3 DNA: TGTGCCAGCAGTCGTAACAGGGGAAACTATGGCTACACCTTC
V gene: TRBV28; CDR3 length: 15; D gene: NA; J gene: TRBJ1-5; clone size: NA; CDR3 protein: CASSLDTAGDQPQHF; CDR3 DNA: TGTGCCAGCAGCTTGGACACGGCTGGAGATCAGCCCCAGCATTTT
V gene: TRBV10-1; CDR3 length: 15; D gene: TRBD1; J gene: TRBJ1-1; clone size: NA; CDR3 protein: CASGTGAVGNTEAFF; CDR3 DNA: TGCGCCAGCGGGACAGGGGCCGTGGGGAACACTGAAGCTTTCTTT
V gene: TRBV4-1; CDR3 length: 16; D gene: NA; J gene: TRBJ1-3; clone size: NA; CDR3 protein: CASSQTRVETGNTIYF; CDR3 DNA: TGCGCCAGCAGCCAGACCAGGGTGGAGACTGGAAACACCATATATTTT
V gene: TRBV7-9; CDR3 length: 15; D gene: TRBD1; J gene: TRBJ1-5; clone size: NA; CDR3 protein: CSSSLGRTGDQPQHF; CDR3 DNA: TGTTCCAGCAGCTTAGGCAGGACAGGGGATCAGCCCCAGCATTTT
V gene: TRBV5-6; CDR3 length: 16; D gene: NA; J gene: TRBJ1-3; clone size: NA; CDR3 protein: CASSWYHRDIGNTIYF; CDR3 DNA: TGTGCCAGCAGCTGGTATCACCGGGACATCGGAAACACCATATATTTT
V gene: TRBV27; CDR3 length: 15; D gene: NA; J gene: TRBJ2-1; clone size: NA; CDR3 protein: CASKPPGSERNEQFF; CDR3 DNA: TGTGCCAGCAAACCGCCCGGGTCTGAGCGGAATGAGCAGTTCTTC
V gene: TRBV5-1; CDR3 length: 18; D gene: TRBD2; J gene: TRBJ2-1; clone size: few; CDR3 protein: CASSLVGTSGSPNNEQFF; CDR3 DNA: TGCGCCAGCAGCTTAGTTGGGACTAGCGGGAGTCCGAACAATGAGCAGTTCTTC
V gene: TRBV6-5; CDR3 length: 16; D gene: TRBD1; J gene: TRBJ1-4; clone size: NA; CDR3 protein: CASSFFKGALNEKLFF; CDR3 DNA: TGTGCCAGCAGTTTCTTTAAGGGGGCTCTTAATGAAAAACTGTTTTTT
V gene: TRBV2; CDR3 length: 15; D gene: TRBD1; J gene: TRBJ1-3; clone size: NA; CDR3 protein: CASTTDRSSGNTIYF; CDR3 DNA: TGTGCCAGCACTACGGACAGGAGCTCTGGAAACACCATATATTTT
V gene: TRBV13; CDR3 length: 14; D gene: NA; J gene: TRBJ2-7; clone size: NA; CDR3 protein: CASSPGVSLYEQYF; CDR3 DNA: TGTGCCAGCAGCCCCGGTGTCTCTCTCTACGAGCAGTACTTC
V gene: TRBV4-2; CDR3 length: 16; D gene: NA; J gene: TRBJ2-1; clone size: few; CDR3 protein: CASSQDPAGPDNEQFF; CDR3 DNA: TGTGCCAGCAGCCAAGACCCGGCAGGGCCGGACAATGAGCAGTTCTTC
V gene: TRBV10-3; CDR3 length: 15; D gene: TRBD1; J gene: TRBJ1-5; clone size: NA; CDR3 protein: CAIRTGGGSNQPQHF; CDR3 DNA: TGTGCCATCAGGACAGGGGGGGGAAGCAATCAGCCCCAGCATTTT
V gene: TRBV28; CDR3 length: 13; D gene: NA; J gene: TRBJ1-1; clone size: few; CDR3 protein: CASSLGGSTEAFF; CDR3 DNA: TGTGCCAGCAGTTTGGGGGGGAGCACTGAAGCTTTCTTT
V gene: TRBV14; CDR3 length: 15; D gene: TRBD1; J gene: TRBJ2-7; clone size: NA; CDR3 protein: CASSQVGQGTHEQYF; CDR3 DNA: TGTGCCAGCAGCCAAGTGGGACAGGGGACCCACGAGCAGTACTTC
V gene: TRBV7-2; CDR3 length: 15; D gene: TRBD2; J gene: TRBJ2-3; clone size: NA; CDR3 protein: CASTQRGGPTDTQYF; CDR3 DNA: TGTGCCAGCACCCAGCGGGGGGGGCCCACAGATACGCAGTATTTT
V gene: TRBV30; CDR3 length: 15; D gene: NA; J gene: TRBJ1-1; clone size: NA; CDR3 protein: CAWSHGQPMNTEAFF; CDR3 DNA: TGTGCCTGGAGCCATGGACAGCCTATGAACACTGAAGCTTTCTTT
V gene: TRBV6-5; CDR3 length: 12; D gene: NA; J gene: TRBJ2-1; clone size: NA; CDR3 protein: CASERDYNEQFF; CDR3 DNA: TGTGCCAGTGAGAGGGATTACAATGAGCAGTTCTTC